The 21 T cell receptor beta chains listed next were all sequenced from one sample in a study of identical twins. TCRdb fed the 5' RACE reads into MiXCR, producing one record per CDR3 protein. Here the sample spans around 670,000 distinct CDR3 sequences, 5.5% to 7.5% being singletons. Sequencing used naive T cells sorted from blood. The receptors here all came from a man aged 18 to 30 in good health.

The CDR3 DNA reads as TGTGCCACCAGTGACTTCTCTTGGGGGAGTGGAAGCACCGGGGAGCTGTTTTTT. Its protein product is CATSDFSWGSGSTGELFF. This chain links TRBV24-1 with TRBJ2-2; D is perhaps TRBD1 or TRBD2 (5 bases each). The CDR3 spans 18 residues. Trimming took off 4 bases at V and 4 bases at J, with 21 bases between the two ends. The germline CDR1 and CDR2 sequences are KGHDR and SFDVKD.

Ten or more counts support this clonotype. The J gene is TRBJ1-2, the V gene TRBV6-1; 8 bases agree with TRBD1. This CDR3 contains 13 residues. CDR1 and CDR2 (germline): MNHNS, SASEGT. Losses at the gene ends were 4 bases for V and 3 bases for J; bases not matched to a gene: 1. CDR3 sequence reads: CASSVTGDYGYTF. Here the CDR3 DNA reads TGTGCCAGCAGTGTGACAGGGGACTATGGCTACACCTTC.

There are many counts of this clonotype. The chain couples TRBV29-1 to TRBJ1-6; D is unclear. The V end lost 3 bases, the J end lost 9 bases, and 18 bases lay between the germline ends. CDR1 and CDR2 from the germline V gene are SQVTM and ANQGSEA. The CDR3 is made up of 15 amino acids. The CDR3 is CSVDRRGSTGSPLHF. DNA of the CDR3: TGCAGCGTTGACCGTCGGGGAAGTACGGGTTCACCCCTCCACTTT.

This clonotype showed up just a few times. The chain links TRBV21-1 to TRBJ1-2; TRBD1 reflects the table's D call only, with no check against the DNA. TRBV21-1 constitutes a pseudogene. This CDR3 has 18 amino acids. The CDR3 coding sequence is TGTGCCAGCAGCAAAGTTGGTGACAGGGGGAGTACTAACTATGGCTACACCTTC. Residues: CASSKVGDRGSTNYGYTF.

This clonotype was counted only a few times. This chain connects TRBV5-5 to TRBJ2-7; 7 bases fit TRBD1. The CDR3 extends over 16 amino acids. The germline V gene has CDR1 SGHKS and CDR2 YYEKEE (reference sequence). The ends lost 0 bases at V and 2 bases at J; junction bases unmatched: 8. CDR3 sequence reads: CASSLAGSTGAYEQYV. CDR3 DNA sequence: TGTGCCAGCAGCTTGGCGGGTAGTACAGGGGCCTACGAGCAGTACGTC.

J is TRBJ2-6 and V is TRBV29-1; D might be TRBD1 (5 bases). Germline lookup yields CDR1 SQVTM and CDR2 ANQGSEA. V lost 7 bases, J lost 2 bases, and 9 bases lay in between. CDR3 size: 13 residues. The DNA of the CDR3 is TGCAGCGCGACAGAAACTGGGGCCAACGTCCTGACTTTC. This translates into CSATETGANVLTF.

The chain employs TRBV7-8 and TRBJ1-1; D is ambiguous. CDR3 length: 15 residues. The V end lost 1 base, the J end lost 3 bases, and 12 bases lay between the germline ends. Per germline, CDR1 SGHVS and CDR2 FQNEAQ. CDR3: CASSLVGTGDTEAFF. The CDR3 coding sequence is TGTGCCAGCAGCTTAGTTGGAACCGGGGACACTGAAGCTTTCTTT.

Concerning this clonotype itself: One end of the junction is discordant with germline, which a read error may explain. The gene calls are TRBV3-1 and TRBJ1-1; 8 bases are shared with TRBD1. The CDR3 is made up of 17 amino acids. Per germline, CDR1 LGHDT and CDR2 YNNKEL (reference sequence). The CDR3: CASSEDFGRGLWAEAFF. The CDR3 DNA reads TGTGCCAGCAGCGAAGATTTCGGCAGGGGGCTTTGGGCTGAAGCTTTCTTT.

This clonotype was counted many times. The chain uses TRBV28 and TRBJ2-1, with D possibly TRBD2 on 6 matching bases. The germline gives CDR1 MDHEN, CDR2 SYDVKM. V was shortened by 1 base and J by 7 bases, with 17 bases between the two germline ends. The CDR3 has 16 amino acids. The CDR3 loop is CASSLLGLPSGNEQFF. CDR3 in DNA: TGTGCCAGCAGTTTATTGGGACTCCCCTCGGGGAATGAGCAGTTCTTC.

The chain joins TRBV7-7 to TRBJ2-5, with D uncertain. The CDR3 has 13 residues. Between the trimmed V and J ends, which lost 5 bases and 5 bases, there was a span of 12 bases. Looked up from germline, CDR1 is SSHAT and CDR2 is FNYEAQ (reference sequence). CDR3 in amino acids: CASSPPAGETQYF. CDR3 sequence (DNA): TGTGCCAGCAGCCCCCCCGCCGGCGAGACCCAGTACTTC.

This clonotype was recorded at least ten times. The chain links TRBV6-5 to TRBJ2-1, with a possible D match to TRBD2 (5 bases). V was clipped by 2 bases and J by 7 bases, with 9 bases between them. Germline assignment: CDR1 MNHEY and CDR2 SVGAGI. The CDR3 is 13 residues long. The CDR3 region has the DNA TGTGCCAGCAGTTACCTTACGGGGAATGAGCAGTTCTTC. It encodes CASSYLTGNEQFF.

The chain uses TRBV7-8 and TRBJ2-1; 9 bases are shared with TRBD2. V lost 5 bases and J lost 8; bases outside the gene matches: 10. Germline CDR1 is SGHVS and CDR2 is FQNEAQ. The CDR3 has 15 amino acids. For the CDR3, the DNA is TGTGCCAGCAGCCCGGGGCTAGCGGGACCCCATGAGCAGTTCTTC. Its protein is CASSPGLAGPHEQFF.

This clonotype was counted at least ten times. The rearrangement uses TRBV6-1 and TRBJ2-1; 9 nucleotides match TRBD2. Germline V gene lookup returns CDR1 MNHNS and CDR2 SASEGT. The CDR3 length is 16 residues. V lost 7 bases and J lost 5; bases outside the gene matches: 12. CDR3 coding DNA: TGTGCCAGCACCCTCGGCGGGAGGGCCGGGAACAATGAGCAGTTCTTC. It specifies CASTLGGRAGNNEQFF.

Many counts were recorded for this clonotype. The rearrangement links TRBV12-3 or TRBV12-4 to TRBJ2-1; TRBD2 is a possible D gene (6 bases). V dropped 7 bases and J dropped 4 bases, with 14 bases sitting between them. The CDR3 has 14 amino acids. This chain's CDR3 is CASTWGLRYNEQFF. CDR3 DNA: TGTGCCAGCACCTGGGGACTCCGTTACAATGAGCAGTTCTTC.

This clonotype was counted only a few times. The CDR3 DNA sequence: TGTGCCAGCCGATTACAACTAGCGACCGGGGAGCTGTTTTTT. Translating gives CASRLQLATGELFF. This sequence joins TRBV12-3 or TRBV12-4 and TRBJ2-2; 7 nucleotides agree with TRBD2. V was pared by 8 bases and J by 5 bases, with 8 bases of the junction left unmatched. This CDR3 spans 14 amino acids.

This clonotype occurred many times. The chain employs TRBV7-9 and TRBJ2-2; the match to TRBD2 covers 8 bases. With 1 base clipped from V and 5 bases from J, the junction kept 6 bases outside the gene matches. The CDR3 extends over 16 amino acids. CDR1 is SEHNR, CDR2 FQNEAQ, per germline (reference sequence). CDR3 coding DNA: TGTGCCAGCAGCTTAGAAGCCGGGAGGGCGACCGGGGAGCTGTTTTTT. Its translation: CASSLEAGRATGELFF.

This clonotype came up many times. This sequence joins TRBV25-1 and TRBJ1-4, with D possibly being TRBD1 (5 bases). The V and J ends lost 5 bases and 7 bases respectively, with 29 bases between them. From germline, CDR1 is MGHDK and CDR2 SYGVNS. This CDR3 comprises 19 residues. CDR3 in amino acids: CASSTATGTRVAGSEKLFF. For the CDR3, the DNA is TGTGCCAGCAGTACGGCAACGGGGACGCGGGTAGCAGGTAGTGAAAAACTGTTTTTT.

V usage is TRBV20-1 and J usage is TRBJ2-2; TRBD2 is a possible D gene (5 bases). Trimming took off 7 bases at V and 1 base at J, with 10 bases between the two ends. This CDR3 is 13 amino acids long. The germline CDR1 and CDR2 sequences are DFQATT and SNEGSKA (reference sequence). CDR3 in amino acids: CSGRTGNTGELFF. The DNA for the CDR3 is TGCAGTGGGAGGACGGGGAACACCGGGGAGCTGTTTTTT.

The chain links TRBV20-1 to TRBJ1-1; no clear D gene. V was clipped by 5 bases and J by 0 bases, with 7 bases between them. This CDR3 contains 12 residues. Germline V gene lookup returns CDR1 DFQATT and CDR2 SNEGSKA (reference sequence). Here the CDR3 reads CSAHRLNTEAFF. The CDR3 nucleotides are TGCAGTGCTCACCGATTGAACACTGAAGCTTTCTTT.

This clonotype was observed at least ten times. This sequence joins TRBV10-3 and TRBJ2-1; D assignment may be TRBD1 or TRBD2 (5 bases each). This CDR3 has 15 residues. V was clipped by 0 bases and J by 13 bases, with 19 bases between them. CDR1 ENHRY and CDR2 SYGVKD come from the germline V gene. The CDR3 sequence: CAISESPPGRATQFF. The CDR3 coding sequence is TGTGCCATCAGTGAGTCGCCTCCGGGACGCGCCACACAGTTCTTC.

This clonotype was seen ten or more times. The rearrangement links TRBV12-3 or TRBV12-4 to TRBJ2-3, with D possibly being TRBD1 or TRBD2 (6 bases each). This CDR3 region has 14 residues. Trimming took 3 bases from V and 1 from J, leaving 8 bases between them. CDR3 coding DNA: TGTGCCAGCAGTTTGGGGGGCGGCACAGATACGCAGTATTTT. It codes for CASSLGGGTDTQYF.